The TCR gamma chain under discussion was sequenced for a study of γδ T cells in repeated Plasmodium falciparum infection. Gammadelta T cells were flow-sorted from PBMC into Vgamma9/Vdelta2+ and Vdelta2-negative populations for bulk analysis. This clone occurred a few times. Its antigen remains unidentified. TCRdb has a much larger clone's protein, which differs at residue 4 from the translation of this DNA, likely because of a read error; what is shown is the protein translated from the DNA. This CDR3 is also generated by other DNA sequences in the sample. TCRdb reprocessed the multiplex PCR reads through CATT. The sample lists about 30,000 gamma-chain clones; roughly 1.4% were seen once. CDR1 and CDR2 (germline): GITISATS, ISYDGTV (reference sequence). The CDR3 runs 18 residues. Overall study findings and caveats: Waves of new clonotype selection appeared after repeated controlled infections in Vdelta2-negative, largely Vdelta1+, gammadelta T cells.

The sample comprised gamma-delta T cells from blood. The gene calls are TRGV9 and TRGJP. No J gene is reported in TCRdb; it was inferred here by comparing the DNA with germline. The TCR sequence derives from a pool of human donors (malaria-infected and uninfected, not separated). The CDR3 is CALREVAPQELGKKIKVF. CDR3 bases: TGTGCCTTGCGGGAGGTGGCCCCGCAAGAGTTGGGCAAAAAAATCAAGGTATTT.